The 21 T cell receptor beta chains below were found in one sample sequenced in a study of post-analysis software for immune sequencing data. Overall study results and limits: When patients were compared with controls, four or five TRBV segments were more frequent, TRBV5-6, TRBV5-1 and TRBV20-1 among them.

These TCRs are of unknown antigen specificity. Included in the TCR beta cDNA libraries were unique molecular identifiers. One entry per CDR3 protein, called by TCRdb with MiXCR from the PCR reads. The sample lists 650,000 to 850,000 distinct CDR3 sequences, 53% seen once, with 4.6% in the top ten. The sample consisted of blood. Receptor source: a girl aged 10 to 17 with multiple sclerosis.

The chain is built from TRBV11-3 and TRBJ2-3; D might be TRBD2 (6 bases). V gave up 1 base and J gave up 8 bases, with 13 bases separating them. This CDR3 has 14 amino acids. Per the germline V gene, CDR1 is SGHNT and CDR2 is YENEEA. CDR3 coding DNA: TGTGCCAGCAGCTTAGTCGGGCCCGGGGGTACGCAGTATTTT. Its protein product is CASSLVGPGGTQYF.

This chain connects TRBV5-1 to TRBJ1-2; TRBD1 matches at 8 bases. This CDR3 has 16 amino acids. V lost 0 bases and J lost 2; bases outside the gene matches: 6. The germline gives CDR1 SGHRS, CDR2 YFSETQ. The CDR3 spells CASSLDPDRANYGYTF. In DNA form, the CDR3 reads TGCGCCAGCAGCTTGGACCCGGACAGGGCGAACTATGGCTACACCTTC.

This chain connects TRBV29-1 to TRBJ2-1, with D maybe TRBD1 (5 bases). The CDR3 loop spans 11 amino acids. Germline-derived CDR1 and CDR2 are SQVTM and ANQGSEA. V was trimmed by 8 bases and J by 4 bases, leaving 9 bases between them. Here the CDR3 DNA reads TGCAGCTCCCAGGGTTACAATGAGCAGTTCTTC. This gives the protein CSSQGYNEQFF.

This clonotype was seen a few times. The J gene is TRBJ2-1, the V gene TRBV9; a weak D match, TRBD2 (6 bases). Germline values: CDR1 SGDLS, CDR2 YYNGEE. With 2 bases removed from V and 5 bases from J, the gap between germline ends came to 11 bases. This CDR3 comprises 14 residues. The CDR3 spells CASSVLASNNEQFF. CDR3 DNA: TGTGCCAGCAGCGTGCTAGCGAGCAACAATGAGCAGTTCTTC. Complete variable domain (other parts from reference TRBV9 and TRBJ2-1): DSGVTQTPKHLITATGQRVTLRCSPRSGDLSVYWYQQSLDQGLQFLIQYYNGEERAKGNILERFSAQQFPDLHSELNLSSLELGDSALYFCASSVLASNNEQFFGPGTRLTVL.

This chain uses TRBV29-1 with TRBJ2-1; 9 bases map to TRBD1. This CDR3 comprises 15 residues. The ends lost 6 bases at V and 0 bases at J; junction bases unmatched: 6. CDR1 and CDR2 from the germline V gene are SQVTM and ANQGSEA. The CDR3 spells CSVLGQGSSYNEQFF. For the CDR3, the DNA is TGCAGCGTCCTTGGACAGGGGAGCTCCTACAATGAGCAGTTCTTC.

This chain links TRBV7-2 with TRBJ2-1; perhaps TRBD2 as D (5 bases). The J call may be mistaken, given a closer DNA end match to TRBJ2-7. CDR1 is SGHTA, CDR2 FQGNSA, per germline. The CDR3 consists of 14 residues. The CDR3 coding sequence is TGTGCCAGCGGCCCCGTGCCGAGGGCTCGCGAGCAGTACTTC. Translated: CASGPVPRAREQYF.

V is TRBV5-5 and J is TRBJ2-7, with D possibly matching TRBD2 (5 bases). The CDR3 has 15 amino acids. Between the trimmed V and J ends, which lost 0 bases and 2 bases, there was a span of 12 bases. Germline V lookup: CDR1 SGHKS, CDR2 YYEKEE (reference sequence). DNA of the CDR3: TGTGCCAGCAGCTTGGAGGGAGTAGTAGCCTACGAGCAGTACTTC. Its translation is CASSLEGVVAYEQYF.

This clonotype has more than one count but fewer than ten. This chain connects TRBV5-1 to TRBJ1-2; 8 bases are a match to TRBD1. Trimming took 0 bases from V and 6 from J; bases not matched to a gene: 4. The CDR3 runs 14 residues. Germline values: CDR1 SGHRS, CDR2 YFSETQ. The DNA for the CDR3 is TGCGCCAGCAGCTTGGGACAGGGGTTGGATGGCTACACCTTC. This sequence encodes CASSLGQGLDGYTF.

This clonotype showed up just once. This sequence joins TRBV7-9 and TRBJ1-4; D gene uncertain. V was pared by 5 bases and J by 10 bases, with 8 bases between. Germline CDR1 reads SEHNR; CDR2 reads FQNEAQ (reference sequence). CDR3 size: 11 residues. In nucleotides, the CDR3 is TGTGCCAGCAGCCACCCGGGAAAACTGTTTTTT. Encoded protein: CASSHPGKLFF.

This clonotype was detected a few times. The junction shows a germline mismatch at one end, possibly a read error. This chain joins TRBV7-7 and TRBJ2-5; 8 nucleotides agree with TRBD2. Germline V CDR1 and CDR2: SSHAT, FNYEAQ (reference sequence). The CDR3 spans 16 residues. CDR3 sequence reads: CASSPRLAGRQETQYF. The CDR3 region has the DNA TGTGCTAGCAGCCCGCGGTTAGCGGGGCGTCAAGAGACCCAGTACTTC.

J is TRBJ2-5 and V is TRBV6-6; the match to TRBD2 covers 7 bases. Germline V CDR1 and CDR2: MNHNY, SVGAGI (reference sequence). Losses at the gene ends were 5 bases for V and 11 bases for J; bases not matched to a gene: 17. This CDR3 contains 15 residues. The CDR3 here is CASSVNRGGYNEQYF. CDR3 nucleotides: TGTGCCAGCAGTGTGAATCGCGGGGGTTACAATGAGCAGTACTTC.

About this clonotype itself: Lacking the conserved final phenylalanine or tryptophan, this CDR3 likely reflects a read error. The chain couples TRBV11-2 to TRBJ1-2; D gene ambiguous. The CDR3 contains 12 residues. Germline assignment: CDR1 SGHAT and CDR2 FQNNGV. The V end lost 10 bases, the J end lost 3 bases, and 12 bases lay between the germline ends. DNA for the CDR3: TGTGCCACCACGGGAGGGTACTATGGCTACACCGTC. Translated: CATTGGYYGYTV.

The genes are TRBV5-1 and TRBJ2-7, with D perhaps TRBD1 (5 bases). Germline CDR1 and CDR2: SGHRS and YFSETQ. The length of the CDR3 is 16 residues. V was cut by 2 bases and J by 3 bases, with 18 bases left in between. Here the CDR3 DNA reads TGCGCCAGCAGCTTTATGGAAACCAGGGTACACTACGAGCAGTACTTC. This gives the protein CASSFMETRVHYEQYF.

The rearrangement uses TRBV5-1 and TRBJ2-3, with TRBD2 identical over 8 bases. The germline gives CDR1 SGHRS, CDR2 YFSETQ. J lost 3 bases, V lost 4 bases, and 4 bases had no gene match. The CDR3 runs 14 residues. The CDR3 sequence is CASSLGRVTDTQYF. In DNA form, the CDR3 reads TGCGCCAGCAGCCTCGGGAGGGTAACAGATACGCAGTATTTT.

The rearrangement links TRBV12-3 or TRBV12-4 to TRBJ2-1, with D tentatively TRBD1 or TRBD2 (6 bases each). Trimming took 5 bases from V and 6 from J, leaving 11 bases between them. This CDR3 is built from 13 residues. CDR3 sequence (DNA): TGTGCCAGCAGTGGGGGGCACGGCAATGAGCAGTTCTTC. This codes for CASSGGHGNEQFF.

The chain carries TRBV29-1 and TRBJ2-7; the match to TRBD1 covers 7 bases. V lost 0 bases, J lost 3 bases, and 5 bases stayed unmatched. The germline V gene has CDR1 SQVTM and CDR2 ANQGSEA. The CDR3 has 14 amino acids. The CDR3 sequence: CSVEDHRGNYEQYF. CDR3 DNA: TGCAGCGTTGAAGATCACAGGGGCAACTACGAGCAGTACTTC.

J is TRBJ2-1 and V is TRBV7-9, with D tentatively TRBD2 (6 bases). The CDR3 extends over 15 amino acids. Germline V gene sequence: CDR1 SEHNR, CDR2 FQNEAQ (reference sequence). Trimming pared 5 bases from V and 5 bases from J, leaving 16 bases between. The CDR3 spells CASSQGSSANNEQFF. The CDR3 region has the DNA TGTGCCAGCAGCCAAGGGTCTAGCGCCAACAATGAGCAGTTCTTC.

The chain uses TRBV7-9 and TRBJ1-2; D is unresolved. In germline, CDR1 is SEHNR, CDR2 FQNEAQ (reference sequence). This CDR3 is built from 14 residues. The V end lost 6 bases, the J end lost 7 bases, and 18 bases lay between the germline ends. The CDR3: CASSYGISPVGYTF. The CDR3 DNA follows: TGTGCCAGCAGTTACGGCATCTCCCCAGTTGGCTACACCTTC.

V is TRBV7-3 and J is TRBJ2-1; a weak D match, TRBD2 (6 bases). CDR3 size: 16 residues. Germline V lookup: CDR1 SGHTA, CDR2 FQGTGA. Trimming took off 5 bases at V and 5 bases at J, with 19 bases between the two ends. The CDR3 loop reads CASSPYQLASHNEQFF. The CDR3, as DNA: TGTGCCAGCAGCCCCTACCAACTAGCTTCCCACAATGAGCAGTTCTTC.

This clonotype appeared a few times. The V gene is TRBV7-9, the J gene TRBJ2-5; no clear D. Trimming stripped 1 base from V and 13 bases from J, with 16 bases between. This CDR3 comprises 13 residues. Per the germline V gene, CDR1 is SEHNR and CDR2 is FQNEAQ (reference sequence). The CDR3: CASSLDPGLELYF. In DNA form, the CDR3 reads TGTGCCAGCAGCTTAGACCCAGGCTTGGAGCTGTACTTC.

This clonotype has only a few counts. The chain employs TRBV7-6 and TRBJ2-7; unclear D gene. Per germline, CDR1 SGHVS and CDR2 FNYEAQ. V gave up 4 bases and J gave up 3 bases, with 10 bases separating them. CDR3 length: 13 amino acids. The CDR3 is CASSWGVNYEQYF. CDR3 DNA: TGTGCCAGCAGCTGGGGTGTCAACTACGAGCAGTACTTC.